This is a list of T cell receptor beta chains from one sample in a study of T cell changes during pregnancy in multiple sclerosis. Using immunoSEQ multiplex PCR, the repertoire was profiled, and TCRdb retains in-frame clones only, with some absent. Among about 67,000 clones listed, 75% to 95% were seen once. This material consisted of peripheral blood, taken in the first trimester of pregnancy. The receptors here all came from a female donor with multiple sclerosis, enrolled in a pregnancy study. CDR3s include the opening cysteine and the closing phenylalanine or tryptophan. D genes are given only for firm matches. Clone size is not always given. Where it is, it says once, few, many or a class for expanded clones.

clone size | J gene | D gene | V gene | CDR3 DNA | CDR3 protein
- | TRBJ2-7 | TRBD2 | TRBV27 | TGTGCCAGCAGTTTCGGCCTAGCGGGTATGGAGCAGTACTTC | CASSFGLAGMEQYF
- | TRBJ1-4 | TRBD1 | TRBV27 | TGTGCCAGCAGTTTAATTTCAGGGGGGATTCAAAAACTGTTTTTT | CASSLISGGIQKLFF
- | TRBJ1-2 | - | TRBV28 | TGTGCCAGCAGTTTTCACCCCCTAGGCCACACCTTC | CASSFHPLGHTF
- | TRBJ1-6 | TRBD1 | TRBV7-9 | TGTGCCAGCAGCTTTAAATCCGGGACAGGGGATAATTCACCCCTCCACTTT | CASSFKSGTGDNSPLHF
- | TRBJ1-1 | - | TRBV5-4 | TGTGCCAGCAGCTTGGAACCTGCTGGGGGGTTGGACACTGAAGCTTTCTTT | CASSLEPAGGLDTEAFF
few | TRBJ2-7 | - | TRBV28 | TGTGCCAGCAGCCGAGAAGTCCCCGAGCAGTACTTC | CASSREVPEQYF
- | TRBJ2-5 | TRBD2 | TRBV7-2 | TGTGCCAGCAGCAGGGACTACAAAGAGACCCAGTACTTC | CASSRDYKETQYF
- | TRBJ1-1 | TRBD1 | TRBV4-1 | TGCGCCAGCAGCCTTAATACAGGGGCGAACACTGAAGCTTTCTTT | CASSLNTGANTEAFF
- | TRBJ1-1 | - | TRBV5-1 | TGCGCCAGCAGTTTCGACAGAGTGAACACTGAAGCTTTCTTT | CASSFDRVNTEAFF
- | TRBJ1-6 | - | TRBV27 | TGTGCCAGCAGTTTATCGAGAGGGTATGATTCACCCCTCCACTTT | CASSLSRGYDSPLHF
once | TRBJ1-4 | - | TRBV5-5 | TGTGCCAGCAGCCCCGACATCGCAACTAATGAAAAACTGTTTTTT | CASSPDIATNEKLFF
- | TRBJ2-1 | - | TRBV7-9 | TGTGCCAGCAGTAGACTAGGGACTTACAATGAGCAGTTCTTC | CASSRLGTYNEQFF
- | TRBJ2-2 | TRBD2 | TRBV29-1 | TGCAGCGGCCTCGGACTAGCGGGAGAAGCCGCCGGGGAGCTGTTTTTT | CSGLGLAGEAAGELFF
few | TRBJ1-1 | - | TRBV25-1 | TGTGCCAGCAGTGTGGAGGGGAACACTGAAGCTTTCTTT | CASSVEGNTEAFF
- | TRBJ2-7 | TRBD2 | TRBV10-3 | TGTGCCATCAGTTCTAGCGGGAGGGCCTACGAGCAGTACTTC | CAISSSGRAYEQYF
few | TRBJ1-1 | TRBD1 | TRBV18 | TGTGCCAGCTCACCGTTACAGGGGCCGAACACTGAAGCTTTCTTT | CASSPLQGPNTEAFF
- | TRBJ2-3 | TRBD2 | TRBV6-5 | TGTGCCAGCAGCCCTCGGACTAGCGGGTCCGATACGCAGTATTTT | CASSPRTSGSDTQYF
- | TRBJ2-7 | TRBD1 | TRBV28 | TGTGCCAGCAGTTTATGGGGACAGGGGTCATTAGACGAGCAGTACTTC | CASSLWGQGSLDEQYF
- | TRBJ2-7 | - | TRBV11-2 | TGTGCCAGCAGCTTAGAGGGTAGCAGCCACGAGCAGTACTTC | CASSLEGSSHEQYF
- | TRBJ2-5 | TRBD2 | TRBV30 | TGTGCCTGGAGCCCCTTCGGCGGGGGGGCCCTAGAGACCCAGTACTTC | CAWSPFGGGALETQYF
- | TRBJ2-1 | TRBD1 | TRBV9 | TGTGCCAGCAGCGTACGACCCCGGGACAGCTACAATGAGCAGTTCTTC | CASSVRPRDSYNEQFF
- | TRBJ1-2 | TRBD1 | TRBV5-6 | TGTGCCAGCAACAGCCGGACAGGGTATGGCTACACCTTC | CASNSRTGYGYTF
- | TRBJ1-1 | - | TRBV7-9 | TGTGCCAGCAGCTTGGGGGGGAGGACTGAAGCTTTCTTT | CASSLGGRTEAFF
- | TRBJ2-7 | TRBD1 | TRBV5-1 | TGCGCCAGCAGCTCGGGACAGGGGGGCTACGAGCAGTACTTC | CASSSGQGGYEQYF
- | TRBJ2-3 | - | TRBV6-1 | TGTGCCAGCAGCACACAGGGAGTCTCAGATACGCAGTATTTT | CASSTQGVSDTQYF
- | TRBJ1-3 | - | TRBV7-9 | TGTGCCAGCAGCTTAGGGGCCCCCTCTGGAAACACCATATATTTT | CASSLGAPSGNTIYF
- | TRBJ1-1 | TRBD1 | TRBV6-6 | TGTGCCAGCAGTCCTACGACAGGGCGCACTGAAGCTTTCTTT | CASSPTTGRTEAFF
- | TRBJ2-1 | TRBD1 | TRBV5-1 | TGCGCCAGCAGCTTGATCGGGACAGGGCCCTTCAATGAGCAGTTCTTC | CASSLIGTGPFNEQFF
- | TRBJ2-1 | TRBD2 | TRBV7-9 | TGTGCCGTACGTCGAGGGACTAGCAAAAGGGATGAGCAGTTCTTC | CAVRRGTSKRDEQFF
- | TRBJ1-2 | - | TRBV5-4 | TGTGCCAGCAGCTTTGGGAAACAGGGTGGCTACACCTTC | CASSFGKQGGYTF
- | TRBJ2-7 | TRBD2 | TRBV11-2 | TGTGCCAGCAGCTTATGGACTAGCGGGGGGGAAGAGCAGTACTTC | CASSLWTSGGEEQYF
- | TRBJ1-1 | TRBD1 | TRBV6-1 | TGTGCCAGCCGGGACAGGGTCGAAAACACTGAAGCTTTCTTT | CASRDRVENTEAFF
- | TRBJ1-2 | TRBD1 | TRBV30 | TGTGCCTGGACATTGGACAGGACCTATGGCTACACCTTC | CAWTLDRTYGYTF
- | TRBJ2-7 | TRBD1 | TRBV10-3 | TGTGCCATCGGTGGCGGGCGCAGGGGGCCGTCCTACGAGCAGTACTTC | CAIGGGRRGPSYEQYF
- | TRBJ1-4 | TRBD1 | TRBV28 | TGTGCCAGCGGGGGGACAGCTTCAACTAATGAAAAACTGTTTTTT | CASGGTASTNEKLFF
- | TRBJ1-1 | - | TRBV9 | TGTGCCAGCGGAGACTTCGGACAGCTAAACACTGAAGCTTTCTTT | CASGDFGQLNTEAFF
- | TRBJ2-5 | - | TRBV5-4 | TGTGCCAGCAGCCGACAGCCCCAAGAGACCCAGTACTTC | CASSRQPQETQYF
- | TRBJ2-5 | - | TRBV28 | TGTGCCAGCAGTTCAAGACATGTTCGAGAGACCCAGTACTTC | CASSSRHVRETQYF
- | TRBJ2-2 | TRBD2 | TRBV9 | TGTGCCAGCAGCGGGAGGCTAGCGGGAGGGCCAATCGGGGAGCTGTTTTTT | CASSGRLAGGPIGELFF
- | TRBJ1-4 | TRBD1 | TRBV6-1 | TGTGCCGCCAGGGGGTTTCGAAATGAAAAACTGTTTTTT | CAARGFRNEKLFF
- | TRBJ1-1 | - | TRBV2 | TGTGCCAGCTCGGGCAGGGAAGATTGGAGAACTGAAGCTTTCTTT | CASSGREDWRTEAFF
once | TRBJ2-2 | TRBD2 | TRBV7-9 | TGTGCCAGCACCCTAAGAACTAGCGGGAGGAACGGGGAGCTGTTTTTT | CASTLRTSGRNGELFF
- | TRBJ1-1 | TRBD1 | TRBV27 | TGTGCCAGCAGTTTTGTGAGGGGGCGCGTGGCTTTCTTT | CASSFVRGRVAFF
- | TRBJ2-5 | TRBD2 | TRBV6-1 | TGTGCCAGCAGTGGGGGACTAGCGGGGGGTCCACAAGAGACCCAGTACTTC | CASSGGLAGGPQETQYF
- | TRBJ2-2 | TRBD2 | TRBV7-6 | TGTGCCAGCCGGGGGGTCGGGGAGCTGTTTTTT | CASRGVGELFF
- | TRBJ2-1 | - | TRBV7-7 | TGTGCCAGCGCCCATGGGCCCCCCCTACACAATGAGCAGTTCTTC | CASAHGPPLHNEQFF
- | TRBJ2-5 | TRBD2 | TRBV27 | TGTGCCAGCAGTCCGATTAGACTAGCGGGAGGGAAAGAGACCCAGTACTTC | CASSPIRLAGGKETQYF
- | TRBJ1-2 | TRBD1 | TRBV19 | TGTGCCAGTAGTCTCCAAGGACAGGGAGTCTATGGCTACACCTTC | CASSLQGQGVYGYTF
- | TRBJ1-1 | - | TRBV25-1 | TGTGCCACCCGAGGGGGGGGGCGGAGCACTGAAGCTTTCTTT | CATRGGGRSTEAFF
- | TRBJ2-3 | TRBD2 | TRBV5-1 | TGCGCCAGCAGCTTGGTGGGGACTAGCGGGGCCGGAGATACGCAGTATTTT | CASSLVGTSGAGDTQYF
- | TRBJ1-1 | - | TRBV28 | TGTGCCAGCAGTTTTGCGGATCTGAAGAACACTGAAGCTTTCTTT | CASSFADLKNTEAFF
- | TRBJ2-5 | - | TRBV7-8 | TGTGCCAGCAGCTTAGCCTACAGCAAAGAGACCCAGTACTTC | CASSLAYSKETQYF
- | TRBJ2-7 | TRBD1 | TRBV18 | TGTGCCAGCTCACCACCGGACAGGGGCTACGAGCAGTACTTC | CASSPPDRGYEQYF
few | TRBJ1-1 | - | TRBV28 | TGTGCCAGCAGTTTATTCAGGAGGGCCACTGAAGCTTTCTTT | CASSLFRRATEAFF
- | TRBJ2-2 | TRBD1 | TRBV28 | TGTGCCAGCAGCTCTGGACAGGCAGACACCGGGGAGCTGTTTTTT | CASSSGQADTGELFF
- | TRBJ2-7 | - | TRBV5-6 | TGTGCCAGCAGTTATAGGGGGTTCCACGAGCAGTACTTC | CASSYRGFHEQYF
few | TRBJ1-2 | - | TRBV6-5 | TGTGCCAGCGGGGGACCGGGACACAACTATGGCTACACCTTC | CASGGPGHNYGYTF
- | TRBJ2-5 | TRBD2 | TRBV9 | TGTGCCAGCTCGCCAGCGGGAGGCCGGGGGACCCAGTACTTC | CASSPAGGRGTQYF
- | TRBJ2-7 | - | TRBV9 | TGTGCCAGCAGCGTAGAGGGGGGGGACTACGAGCAGTACTTC | CASSVEGGDYEQYF